The sequence of this TCR beta chain was determined in a study of T cell responses to AZD1222 COVID-19 vaccine (dated by TCRdb to about 2021). Turning to the overall study: A total of under 250 trial participants underwent TCR sequencing, of whom nearly 210 had received two doses of AZD1222 and some 25 had received two doses of the MenACWY control vaccine. Trial participants were enrolled into age subgroups of 18-55, 56-69 and 70-plus years, which contained around 150, 29 and 61 TCR-sequenced participants, respectively.

This specimen's time point label, interpreted: about 28 days (+/-7) after the second vaccine dose. AZD1222 recipients whose second dose came at about 4 weeks and those whose second dose came at about 12 weeks were combined into one group, since spike-specific TCR depth and breadth did not differ between the two schedules. The vaccinee samples were drawn from two UK trials, COV001 and COV002, one of which was a single-blind randomized controlled phase 2/3 trial testing AZD1222 (ChAdOx1 nCoV-19) in healthy adults. For TCRbeta chain sequencing, PBMC samples were collected from trial participants at day 0 and at day 28 after the second dose. The CDR3 regions of human TCRbeta chains were analyzed by immunosequencing. Per the authors' processing: TCRs in the repertoires were matched against a reference library of SARS-CoV-2-specific TCRs that had been generated with the MIRA antigen-specificity platform. Breadth meant the fraction of unique TCRs that were SARS-CoV-2-associated, whereas depth meant the fraction of total T cells that were SARS-CoV-2-associated. Each spike-specific TCR was assigned to its reactive spike region and to a CD4 or CD8 class using the MIRA data. Log10-transformed breadth and depth values were compared by one-way ANOVA with Sidak's multiple comparisons tests. The clones in this table, taken by TCRdb from immuneACCESS, are in-frame only. Not every clone is retained; where verified, under half of the shortfall comes from an unresolved V gene, and the cause of the rest is unknown. Clone size and the V and J calls come from that table; the DNA yielded D and trimming. The sample data list around 80,000 clones, and around nine tenths of these were observed just once. Around 1.2% of the sample goes to the ten largest clones.

Results and caveats for the whole study, not just this receptor: Reportedly, close to half of the unique spike-specific TCRs recognized epitopes lying outside the regions that are mutated in the B.1.351 and B.1.1.7 variants. After two AZD1222 doses, spike-specific TCR breadth and depth were significantly higher than at day 0 and than in MenACWY recipients. CD4 TCRs associated with the vaccine covered the entire spike protein, and the dominant responses were in regions 160-218 and 743-854. Because no day 14 peak-response samples were available, repertoires were characterized only after the peak T cell response. Conclusions about previously exposed vaccinees were limited because only six or seven AZD1222 recipients were SARS-CoV-2 seropositive at baseline. In the small 56-69-year group, the increase in depth fell short of significance, most likely because of low power. Participants were mostly white British, with more females than males. The authors suggested clonal diversity may have been underestimated.

Per the germline V gene (reference sequence), LNHNV is the CDR1 and YYDKDF is the CDR2. The cysteine opens and the phenylalanine closes a CDR3 of 16 amino acids. Only CDR3 DNA remains: 48 bases, in frame from the first base. Deletion took 0 bases off V and 7 bases off J, with a span of 18 bases between the germline ends. Concerning this clone itself: This receptor's antigen is unknown. The sample holds no much larger clone one base away, and base qualities are not on file.

The chain was built from TRBV15 and TRBJ1-2; TRBD1 is a weak D gene call, 6 bases matching. The sequencing used peripheral blood, collected 28 days after the second AZD1222 dose. The receptor was derived from an adult who received the AZD1222 COVID-19 vaccine. The DNA sequence follows: TGTGCCACCAGCAGAGAGGGAAACAGGGTGTATGGTGGCTACACCTTC. Protein translation: CATSREGNRVYGGYTF.